This is a list of T cell receptor beta chains from one sample in a study of blood T cell repertoires in COVID-19. Sequencing was performed with immunoSEQ multiplex PCR; in TCRdb, only in-frame clones are kept and a portion is missing. This table holds 85,000 to 130,000 clones, approximately 80% found once. Material for sequencing was peripheral blood. Receptor source: an older woman with acute or convalescent COVID-19. Both conserved end residues are part of each CDR3.

v_gene	j_gene	CDR3aa
TRBV12-3/TRBV12-4	TRBJ2-1	CASSARLVNEQFF
TRBV18	TRBJ1-5	CASSSEDRVNNQPQHF
TRBV19	TRBJ2-7	CASTREGTRPYEQYF
TRBV5-4	TRBJ2-1	CASSLSSSYNEQFF
TRBV5-1	TRBJ2-7	CASSVQGSHEQYF
TRBV28	TRBJ2-5	CASSGTGGAETQYF
TRBV9	TRBJ2-2	CASSLVTSGKGELFF
TRBV14	TRBJ2-5	CASSVTGSETQYF
TRBV29-1	TRBJ1-2	CSVEPLQYGYTF
TRBV19	TRBJ2-1	CASSILMGQAFSEQFF
TRBV7-6	TRBJ2-2	CASSLAPRSGYGAGELFF
TRBV19	TRBJ1-5	CASSIEGTGWQPQHF
TRBV19	TRBJ2-1	CASSVTGEREQFF
TRBV2	TRBJ1-1	CASQTGFGTEAFF
TRBV27	TRBJ1-4	CASSPRNEKLFF
TRBV12-5	TRBJ1-5	CASGLGQGRNQPQHF
TRBV5-1	TRBJ1-1	CASSSAPPGTEAFF
TRBV5-6	TRBJ1-4	CASSLLTLMNEKLFF
TRBV19	TRBJ2-7	CASSRLASSYEQYF
TRBV14	TRBJ2-3	CASSHLRDSGTDTQYF
TRBV30	TRBJ1-2	CAWSPGEGYTF
TRBV2	TRBJ2-7	CASSGGRQNSYEQYF
TRBV18	TRBJ1-2	CASSPRDRPVDAF
TRBV19	TRBJ2-7	CASTTSSGGSYEQYF
TRBV12-3/TRBV12-4	TRBJ2-1	CATSGTGAREQFF
TRBV25-1	TRBJ1-1	CASSMTGMNTEAFF
TRBV7-8	TRBJ1-1	CASSSWDRNTEAFF
TRBV19	TRBJ2-7	CASSSLTLSYEQYF
TRBV6-5	TRBJ2-7	CASSRTSGPYEQYF
TRBV6-5	TRBJ1-1	CASRGDRVNTEAFF
TRBV18	TRBJ1-1	CASSLSGGDTEAFF
TRBV2	TRBJ1-6	CASSIRTVNSPLHF
TRBV19	TRBJ1-6	CASAIDSSYNSPLHF
TRBV5-1	TRBJ1-6	CASSKEGARNSPLHF
TRBV10-2	TRBJ1-5	CATTGARNQPQHF
TRBV7-8	TRBJ2-2	CASSFAGTPNTGELFF
TRBV14	TRBJ1-2	CASSRTGGKGYTF
TRBV11-3	TRBJ1-1	CASSFKPNTEAFF
TRBV5-1	TRBJ1-1	CASSLTTGIITEAFF
TRBV6-6	TRBJ2-7	CASSFQYEQYF
TRBV19	TRBJ2-7	CASSPGTGTGAREQYF